This T cell receptor beta chain was sequenced in a study of OX40 agonist ivuxolimab in advanced cancers. Sequencing was performed with immunoSEQ multiplex PCR; in TCRdb, only in-frame clones are kept and a portion is missing. The sample holds around 10,000 clones, approximately 79% seen once. The V gene's germline CDR1 is MGHRA and CDR2 YSYEKL. The V gene lost 3 bases and the J gene lost 7 bases, with 15 bases spanning the gap. The CDR3 totals 14 residues. The clonotype was recovered from an adult with an advanced solid tumor such as melanoma, head and neck, liver or kidney cancer. This specimen was CD4+ or CD8+ T cells sorted from blood, taken in a trial of the OX40 agonist ivuxolimab. This chain joins TRBV4-1 and TRBJ2-5, with D tentatively TRBD1 (6 bases). CDR3 bases: TGCGCCAGCAGCCAGGGTAACAGGGCGGTGACCCAGTACTTC. Its protein product is CASSQGNRAVTQYF.